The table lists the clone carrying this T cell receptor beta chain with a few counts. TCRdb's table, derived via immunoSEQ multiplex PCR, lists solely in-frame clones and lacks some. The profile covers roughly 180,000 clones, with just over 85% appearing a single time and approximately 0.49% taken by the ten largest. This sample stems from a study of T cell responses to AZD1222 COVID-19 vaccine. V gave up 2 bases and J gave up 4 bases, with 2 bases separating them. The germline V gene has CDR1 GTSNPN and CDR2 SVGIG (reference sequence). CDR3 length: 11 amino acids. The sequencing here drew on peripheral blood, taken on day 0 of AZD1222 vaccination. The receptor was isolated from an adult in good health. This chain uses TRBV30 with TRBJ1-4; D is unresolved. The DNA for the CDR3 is TGTGCCTGGAGTATTAATGAAAAACTGTTTTTT. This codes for CAWSINEKLFF.